Reported below is one TCR beta chain. Its antigen is currently unknown. Isolation per sample recovered at least 6 million PBMCs. The entry originates in a study of blood T cells in healthy people across ages. Study-level results: Getting older went along with TCR beta diversity per million T cells dropping roughly linearly.

Using a J-beta primer mix together with a sample-barcoded 5' primer, a second PCR was run for roughly 6 to 11 cycles. Each CDR3 protein is one row after TCRdb ran MiXCR on the 5' RACE reads. This repertoire shows hundreds of thousands of distinct CDR3 sequences, roughly three fifths found once; its top ten account for more than 25%. Germline values: CDR1 DFQATT, CDR2 SNEGSKA (reference sequence). The CDR3 is 12 amino acids. The germline V and J ends were trimmed by 4 bases and 7 bases, with 11 bases remaining between them. J is TRBJ2-1 and V is TRBV20-1; no definite D call. The sequenced sample was blood. The receptor was derived from a man aged 40-55 years in good health. The CDR3 region is CSATTTRNEQFF. As DNA, the CDR3 is TGCAGTGCTACGACGACGAGGAATGAGCAGTTCTTC.